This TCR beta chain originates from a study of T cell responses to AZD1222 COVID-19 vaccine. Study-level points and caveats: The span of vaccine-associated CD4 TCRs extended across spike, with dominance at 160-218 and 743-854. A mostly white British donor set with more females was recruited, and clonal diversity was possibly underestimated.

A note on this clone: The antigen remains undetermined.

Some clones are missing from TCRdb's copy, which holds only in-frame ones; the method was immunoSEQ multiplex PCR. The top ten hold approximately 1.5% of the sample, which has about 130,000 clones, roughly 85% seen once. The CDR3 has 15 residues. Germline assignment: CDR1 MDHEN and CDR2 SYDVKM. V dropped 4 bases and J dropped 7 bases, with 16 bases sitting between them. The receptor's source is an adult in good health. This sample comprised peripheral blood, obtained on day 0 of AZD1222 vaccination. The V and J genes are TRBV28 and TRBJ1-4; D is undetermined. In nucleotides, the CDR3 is TGTGCCAGCAGTTCCCCCCGGGCCCGGGTTGAAAAACTGTTTTTT. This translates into CASSSPRARVEKLFF. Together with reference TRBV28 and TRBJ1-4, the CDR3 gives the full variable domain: DVKVTQSSRYLVKRTGEKVFLECVQDMDHENMFWYRQDPGLGLRLIYFSYDVKMKEKGDIPEGYSVSREKKERFSLILESASTNQTSMYLCASSSPRARVEKLFFGSGTQLSVL.